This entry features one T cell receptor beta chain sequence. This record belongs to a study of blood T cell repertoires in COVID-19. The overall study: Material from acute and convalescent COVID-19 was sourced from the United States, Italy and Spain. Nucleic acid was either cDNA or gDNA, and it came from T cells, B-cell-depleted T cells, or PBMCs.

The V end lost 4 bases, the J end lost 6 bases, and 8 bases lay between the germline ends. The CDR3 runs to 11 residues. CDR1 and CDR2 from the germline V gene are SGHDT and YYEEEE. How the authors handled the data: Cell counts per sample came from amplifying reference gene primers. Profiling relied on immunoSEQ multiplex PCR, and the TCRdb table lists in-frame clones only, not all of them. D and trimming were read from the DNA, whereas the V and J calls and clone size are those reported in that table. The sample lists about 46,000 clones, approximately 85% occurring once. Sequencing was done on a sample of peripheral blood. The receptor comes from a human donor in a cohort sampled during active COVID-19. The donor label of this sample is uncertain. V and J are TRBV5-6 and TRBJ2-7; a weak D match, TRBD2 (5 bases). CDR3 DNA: TGTGCCAGCAGCGGCGGAGGCGAGCAGTACTTC. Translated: CASSGGGEQYF.